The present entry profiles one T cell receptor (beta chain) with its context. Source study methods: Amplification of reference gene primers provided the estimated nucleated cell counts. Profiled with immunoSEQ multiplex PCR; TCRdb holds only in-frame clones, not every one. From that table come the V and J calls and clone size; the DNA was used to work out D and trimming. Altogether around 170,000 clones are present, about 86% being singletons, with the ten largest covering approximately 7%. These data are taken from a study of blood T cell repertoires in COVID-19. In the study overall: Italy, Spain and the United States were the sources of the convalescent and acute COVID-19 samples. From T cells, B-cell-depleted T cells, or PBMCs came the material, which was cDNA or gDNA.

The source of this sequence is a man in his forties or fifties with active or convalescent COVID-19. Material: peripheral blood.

The CDR3 region has the DNA TGTGCCAGCAGCCTGGACCGGGGAGGGGAACTGTTTTTT. This gives the protein CASSLDRGGELFF. V and J are TRBV28 and TRBJ1-4, with D maybe TRBD1 (5 bases). CDR3 length equals 13 residues. CDR1 is MDHEN and CDR2 is SYDVKM in the germline V gene. The V end lost 6 bases, the J end lost 12 bases, and 17 bases lay between the germline ends.